One sample yielded the 20 T cell receptor beta chains listed below, sequenced in a study of T cells in Graves' hyperthyroidism and ophthalmopathy. TCR beta CDR3 regions were amplified from RNA. The TCR CDR3 was amplified in a first-round RT-PCR using the HTBI primer set. TCRdb fed the multiplex PCR reads into MiXCR, producing one record per CDR3 protein. The sample records fewer than 850,000 distinct CDR3 sequences, around 16% being singletons. The sample consisted of blood. These receptors were collected from a man between 50 and 59 years old with Graves' hyperthyroidism.

This clonotype was seen many times. The CDR3 DNA reads TGTGCCAGCAGTGACCACCCAGAAGGCGGGTCGCGCACTGAAGCTTTCTTT. Encoded protein: CASSDHPEGGSRTEAFF. V and J are TRBV2 and TRBJ1-1; no definite D call. CDR3 length: 17 residues. Germline V gene lookup returns CDR1 SNHLY and CDR2 FYNNEI. The V end was cut by 3 bases, the J end by 4 bases, with 21 bases between.

Worth noting for this clonotype: The junction differs from germline at one of its ends, possibly a read error. The chain links TRBV5-5 to TRBJ1-1; D uncertain. The CDR3 length is 15 residues. Looked up from germline, CDR1 is SGHKS and CDR2 is YYEKEE (reference sequence). The CDR3 nucleotides are TGTGCCGGCAGATTACAAACGCGGGTTGTCACTGAAGCTTTCTTT. The encoded protein is CAGRLQTRVVTEAFF.

In its sample, this clonotype was seen a few times. The CDR3 carries no conserved terminal phenylalanine or tryptophan, so it likely arises from a read error. This chain connects TRBV28 to TRBJ1-5; D not certain. Germline values: CDR1 MDHEN, CDR2 SYDVKM. This CDR3 spans 14 amino acids. The V and J ends lost 8 bases and 0 bases respectively, with 11 bases between them. In DNA, the CDR3 is TGTGCCAGCCTCACTCTTCCTAGCAATCAGCCCCAGCATTCT. Its protein is CASLTLPSNQPQHS.

This clonotype was observed a handful of times. The chain links TRBV7-9 to TRBJ1-6; possible D gene TRBD1, 6 bases. Germline V CDR1 and CDR2: SEHNR, FQNEAQ (reference sequence). V lost 7 bases and J lost 4, with 23 bases in between. CDR3 length equals 18 residues. The CDR3 DNA is TGTGCCAGCATCCCTATCGTGGGGAAAGGGGGATATAATTCACCCCTCCACTTT. Amino acids: CASIPIVGKGGYNSPLHF.

This clonotype was counted a few times. Here the CDR3 DNA reads TGTGCCATCAGTGGGTCGGCTTCGGGAGTGGACACCGGGGAGCTGTTTTTT. It codes for CAISGSASGVDTGELFF. This chain joins TRBV10-3 and TRBJ2-2; D may be TRBD2 (6 bases). This CDR3 is built from 17 residues. V shed 4 bases and J shed 3 bases, with 18 bases lying between them. The germline V gene encodes CDR1 ENHRY and CDR2 SYGVKD.

This clonotype was observed at least ten times. V usage is TRBV27 and J usage is TRBJ2-3; a weak D match, TRBD2 (6 bases). CDR3 size: 11 residues. The germline CDR1 and CDR2 sequences are MNHEY and SMNVEV (reference sequence). The V end lost 7 bases, the J end lost 8 bases, and 10 bases lay between the germline ends. The DNA for the CDR3 is TGTGCCAGCAAGACTAGTCTTACGCAGTATTTT. It yields the protein CASKTSLTQYF.

This clonotype appeared many times. The chain combines TRBV28 with TRBJ1-1, with 8 bases identical to TRBD1. In germline, CDR1 is MDHEN, CDR2 SYDVKM. This CDR3 region has 15 residues. Losses at the gene ends were 6 bases for V and 0 bases for J; bases not matched to a gene: 6. The CDR3 loop is CASRPTGGMNTEAFF. DNA of the CDR3: TGTGCCAGCAGACCTACAGGGGGGATGAACACTGAAGCTTTCTTT.

Many counts were recorded for this clonotype. V is TRBV11-2 and J is TRBJ2-1, with D unresolved. The CDR3 spans 13 residues. Per germline, CDR1 SGHAT and CDR2 FQNNGV. With 5 bases removed from V and 8 bases from J, the gap between germline ends came to 13 bases. The CDR3 is CASSPVLLDEQFF. The CDR3 DNA reads TGTGCCAGCAGCCCTGTACTTCTGGATGAGCAGTTCTTC. Variable domain in full (rest from reference TRBV11-2 and TRBJ2-1): EAGVAQSPRYKIIEKRQSVAFWCNPISGHATLYWYQQILGQGPKLLIQFQNNGVVDDSQLPKDRFSAERLKGVDSTLKIQPAKLEDSAVYLCASSPVLLDEQFFGPGTRLTVL.

This clonotype came up many times. The chain joins TRBV28 to TRBJ2-7; the match to TRBD2 covers 9 bases. Per germline, CDR1 MDHEN and CDR2 SYDVKM. V trimming: 7 bases; J trimming: 3 bases; junction bases outside the gene matches: 7. The CDR3 consists of 14 residues. CDR3 sequence reads: CASNPLAGVYEQYF. CDR3 coding DNA: TGTGCCAGCAACCCATTAGCGGGAGTCTACGAGCAGTACTTC.

This clonotype showed up many times. The rearrangement links TRBV7-2 to TRBJ2-7; D is possibly TRBD1 or TRBD2 (5 bases each). Germline-derived CDR1 and CDR2 are SGHTA and FQGNSA. The CDR3 covers 14 residues. Trimming cost V 5 bases and J 0 bases, with 11 bases left between them. This CDR3 is CASSRDLLSYEQYF. The CDR3 DNA is TGTGCCAGCAGCCGGGACCTCCTCTCCTACGAGCAGTACTTC.

The chain combines TRBV6-2 or TRBV6-3 with TRBJ2-2; unclear D gene. V gave up 4 bases and J gave up 5 bases, with 11 bases separating them. This CDR3 has 14 amino acids. Germline V gives CDR1 MNHEY, CDR2 SVGEGT. The DNA for the CDR3 is TGTGCCAGCAGTTTGGCTAAACGGACCGGGGAGCTGTTTTTT. Amino acid sequence: CASSLAKRTGELFF.

In this sample, this clonotype turned up many times. The rearrangement joins TRBV7-2 to TRBJ2-1; TRBD2 aligns across 11 bases. The J segment lost 9 bases and the V segment lost 5 bases, leaving 9 bases of the junction unmatched. CDR1 SGHTA and CDR2 FQGNSA come from the germline V gene. This CDR3 has 15 amino acids. This CDR3 reads CASSPTSGRITEQFF. The DNA for the CDR3 is TGTGCCAGCAGCCCAACTAGCGGGAGAATAACTGAGCAGTTCTTC.

The rearrangement links TRBV7-2 to TRBJ2-7, with a weak D call TRBD1 (5 bases). The V end was cut by 3 bases, the J end by 3 bases, with 9 bases between. This CDR3 is built from 13 residues. Germline assignment: CDR1 SGHTA and CDR2 FQGNSA. CDR3 nucleotides: TGTGCCAGCAGCTTTGCAGGGAACTACGAGCAGTACTTC. It codes for CASSFAGNYEQYF.

Only a few counts were recorded for this clonotype. For the CDR3, the DNA is TGCAGCGTTGAAGATTGGGCTCGACAGAGCTCCTACAATGAGCAGTTCTTC. Encoded protein: CSVEDWARQSSYNEQFF. This chain links TRBV29-1 with TRBJ2-1; maybe TRBD1 (5 bases). The germline V and J ends were trimmed by 0 bases and 0 bases, with 15 bases remaining between them. There are 17 residues in the CDR3. Germline CDR1 and CDR2: SQVTM and ANQGSEA.

Written as DNA, the CDR3 is TGTGCCACCAGCAGAGATCAAGGGGGCTACACCTTC. Residues: CATSRDQGGYTF. This rearrangement joins TRBV15 to TRBJ1-2; D remains unclear. Trimming cost V 0 bases and J 8 bases, with 7 bases left between them. This CDR3 contains 12 residues. The germline V gene has CDR1 LNHNV and CDR2 YYDKDF (reference sequence). The variable domain in full, completed from reference TRBV15 and TRBJ1-2, reads DAMVIQNPRYQVTQFGKPVTLSCSQTLNHNVMYWYQQKSSQAPKLLFHYYDKDFNNEADTPDNFQSRRPNTSFCFLDIRSPGLGDTAMYLCATSRDQGGYTFGSGTRLTVV.

This clonotype appeared many times. The rearrangement joins TRBV20-1 to TRBJ1-1; no definite D call. The CDR3 is 15 amino acids. V was pared by 0 bases and J by 0 bases, with 11 bases between. Germline V gene data show CDR1 as DFQATT and CDR2 as SNEGSKA (reference sequence). The CDR3 loop is CSAREGGSMNTEAFF. CDR3 nucleotides: TGCAGTGCTAGAGAAGGCGGGTCAATGAACACTGAAGCTTTCTTT.

A remark on this clonotype: This may be a read error, as it is one base from a much larger clone. V gene TRBV6-1 combines with J gene TRBJ1-2; 11 bases match TRBD1. The V and J ends lost 6 bases and 4 bases, in that order; junction bases with no gene match: 4. This CDR3 spans 14 amino acids. Germline V gene data show CDR1 as MNHNS and CDR2 as SASEGT. The CDR3 DNA follows: TGTGCCAGCAGACCGGGACAGGGGGTCTATGGCTACACCTTC. This sequence encodes CASRPGQGVYGYTF.

The rearrangement joins TRBV24-1 to TRBJ2-1, with 8 bases that match TRBD2. J gave up 1 base and V 2 bases, and 3 bases lay outside the gene matches. This CDR3 is 16 amino acids long. CDR1 is KGHDR, CDR2 SFDVKD, per germline. CDR3 protein: CATSDYSGGSYNEQFF. In DNA, the CDR3 is TGTGCCACCAGTGATTATTCGGGGGGGTCCTACAATGAGCAGTTCTTC.

The rearrangement links TRBV10-3 to TRBJ1-2; 9 nucleotides match TRBD1. Germline lookup yields CDR1 ENHRY and CDR2 SYGVKD. This CDR3 region has 15 residues. V was pared by 8 bases and J by 2 bases, with 9 bases of the junction left unmatched. CDR3 amino acids: CAIQGTGRLNYGYTF. The CDR3 coding sequence is TGTGCCATCCAGGGGACAGGGCGATTAAACTATGGCTACACCTTC.

The table lists this clonotype with many counts. The chain employs TRBV28 and TRBJ1-1; no reliable D call. Germline assignment: CDR1 MDHEN and CDR2 SYDVKM. V gave up 6 bases and J gave up 0 bases, with 8 bases separating them. The CDR3 covers 13 residues. The chain's CDR3 is CASRDRMNTEAFF. CDR3 nucleotide sequence: TGTGCCAGCAGAGATAGGATGAACACTGAAGCTTTCTTT.